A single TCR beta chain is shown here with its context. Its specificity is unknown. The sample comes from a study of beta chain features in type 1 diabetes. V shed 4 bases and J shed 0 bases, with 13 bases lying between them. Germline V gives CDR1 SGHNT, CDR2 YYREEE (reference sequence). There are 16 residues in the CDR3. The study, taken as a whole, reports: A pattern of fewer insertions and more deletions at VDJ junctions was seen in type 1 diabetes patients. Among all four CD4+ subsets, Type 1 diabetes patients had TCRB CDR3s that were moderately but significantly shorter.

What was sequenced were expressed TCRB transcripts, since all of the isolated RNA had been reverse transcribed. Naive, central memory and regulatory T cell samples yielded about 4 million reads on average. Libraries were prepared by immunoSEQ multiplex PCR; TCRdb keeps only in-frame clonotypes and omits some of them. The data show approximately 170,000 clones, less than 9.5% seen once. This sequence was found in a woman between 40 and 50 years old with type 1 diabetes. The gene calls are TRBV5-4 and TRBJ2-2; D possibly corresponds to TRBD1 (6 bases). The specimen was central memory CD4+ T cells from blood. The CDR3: CASSPQGKANTGELFF. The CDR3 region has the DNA TGTGCCAGCAGCCCACAGGGAAAGGCGAACACCGGGGAGCTGTTTTTT.